This entry lists 25 T cell receptor beta chains sequenced from one sample in a study of T cell changes during pregnancy in multiple sclerosis. This table comes from immunoSEQ multiplex PCR, and its TCRdb copy is limited to in-frame clones, with some not included. The table includes more than 65,000 clones, more than 85% detected once. Sequencing used peripheral blood, obtained in the first trimester of pregnancy. The receptors were gathered from a female donor with multiple sclerosis, enrolled in a pregnancy study.

This clone was seen once. The chain is built from TRBV18 and TRBJ2-7; 10 positions match TRBD2. Germline CDR1 and CDR2: KGHSH and LQKENI. V dropped 6 bases and J dropped 7; count of bases not matched to a gene: 12. The CDR3 has 15 residues. The CDR3, as DNA: TGTGCCAGCTCTTTCGAAGCGGGAGGGCCAGGGGAGCAGTACTTC. Its translation: CASSFEAGGPGEQYF.

The rearrangement joins TRBV6-1 to TRBJ2-1, with TRBD1 as a possible D gene (6 bases). The V end was cut by 2 bases, the J end by 4 bases, with 12 bases between. CDR1 is MNHNS and CDR2 is SASEGT in the germline V gene. The CDR3 has 15 amino acids. The CDR3 DNA sequence: TGTGCCAGCAGTGAACAAGGACAGATATACAATGAGCAGTTCTTC. Translating gives CASSEQGQIYNEQFF.

This clone was seen once. This chain uses TRBV19 with TRBJ2-1; TRBD1 matches at 9 bases. The CDR3 sequence is 12 residues long. Germline CDR1 LNHDA, CDR2 SQIVND (reference sequence). Trimming at V came to 9 bases and at J to 7 bases, leaving 4 bases not matched to a gene. CDR3 region: CASGTGFNEQFF. CDR3 DNA: TGTGCCAGCGGGACAGGGTTTAATGAGCAGTTCTTC.

The chain links TRBV27 to TRBJ1-2; D gene uncertain. CDR1 and CDR2 from the germline V gene are MNHEY and SMNVEV (reference sequence). This CDR3 region has 13 residues. The V end lost 5 bases, the J end lost 8 bases, and 15 bases lay between the germline ends. The CDR3 protein is CASSTWTGKGYTF. In nucleotides, the CDR3 is TGTGCCAGCAGTACATGGACGGGGAAGGGCTACACCTTC.

This CDR3 is CASSSRTVTGANVLTF. CDR3 bases: TGTGCCAGCAGCTCGCGGACAGTAACTGGGGCCAACGTCCTGACTTTC. The rearrangement uses TRBV7-9 and TRBJ2-6; possibly TRBD1 for D (6 bases). CDR1 is SEHNR and CDR2 is FQNEAQ in the germline V gene (reference sequence). V was clipped by 4 bases and J by 2 bases, with 12 bases between them. The CDR3 runs 16 residues.

The chain carries TRBV2 and TRBJ1-2; 7 nucleotides align to TRBD1. J gave up 8 bases and V 6 bases, and 9 bases lay outside the gene matches. The germline V gene encodes CDR1 SNHLY and CDR2 FYNNEI. The CDR3 runs 13 residues. CDR3 sequence: CASSADRVGGYTF. For the CDR3, the DNA is TGTGCCAGCAGCGCCGACAGGGTAGGCGGCTACACCTTC.

This chain connects TRBV29-1 to TRBJ1-5; D gene unclear. The CDR3 runs to 12 residues. Germline V CDR1 and CDR2: SQVTM, ANQGSEA. V was trimmed by 4 bases and J by 1 base, leaving 5 bases between them. The CDR3 here is CSVAGSNQPQHF. The CDR3 bases are TGCAGCGTTGCGGGGAGCAATCAGCCCCAGCATTTT. Using reference TRBV29-1 and TRBJ1-5 for the parts outside the CDR3, the full variable domain is SAVISQKPSRDICQRGTSLTIQCQVDSQVTMMFWYRQQPGQSLTLIATANQGSEATYESGFVIDKFPISRPNLTFSTLTVSNMSPEDSSIYLCSVAGSNQPQHFGDGTRLSIL.

V gene TRBV6-5 combines with J gene TRBJ2-1, with TRBD2 matching 8 bases. Germline CDR1 is MNHEY and CDR2 is SVGAGI. The CDR3 has 16 residues. The ends lost 0 bases at V and 4 bases at J; junction bases unmatched: 5. CDR3 sequence (DNA): TGTGCCAGCAGTTACTCGGTGTCTAGCGGGTACAATGAGCAGTTCTTC. Its protein product is CASSYSVSSGYNEQFF.

The chain has TRBV27 and TRBJ2-2; D unclear. CDR3 length: 13 residues. Germline loops: CDR1 MNHEY, CDR2 SMNVEV (reference sequence). V shed 5 bases and J shed 4 bases, with 8 bases lying between them. CDR3 residues: CASSPFLTGELFF. The CDR3 DNA sequence: TGTGCCAGCAGTCCCTTCCTCACCGGGGAGCTGTTTTTT.

The chain has TRBV9 and TRBJ2-1, with 9 bases aligning to TRBD2. V trimming: 3 bases; J trimming: 2 bases; junction bases outside the gene matches: 15. Germline V gene sequence: CDR1 SGDLS, CDR2 YYNGEE. The CDR3 consists of 19 residues. The CDR3 spells CASSGEGVGGRGAYNEQFF. CDR3 in DNA: TGTGCCAGCAGCGGAGAGGGGGTCGGCGGGAGGGGGGCCTACAATGAGCAGTTCTTC.

The chain recombines TRBV9 with TRBJ1-1; a weak D match, TRBD1 (5 bases). Germline CDR1 reads SGDLS; CDR2 reads YYNGEE. V was pared by 0 bases and J by 3 bases, with 18 bases between. CDR3 length equals 17 residues. The CDR3 nucleotides read TGTGCCAGCAGCGTAGCCGGGTCGGGGGGGGAGGACACTGAAGCTTTCTTT. Its protein is CASSVAGSGGEDTEAFF.

The genes are TRBV4-1 and TRBJ1-5, with TRBD1 matching 7 bases. The CDR3 consists of 13 residues. Per germline, CDR1 MGHRA and CDR2 YSYEKL. Trimming took 1 base from V and 8 from J; bases not matched to a gene: 2. CDR3 sequence reads: CASSQGTGEPQHF. The CDR3 DNA is TGCGCCAGCAGCCAAGGTACAGGGGAGCCCCAGCATTTT.

The V gene is TRBV7-6, the J gene TRBJ2-3, with 8 bases aligning to TRBD2. In germline, CDR1 is SGHVS, CDR2 FNYEAQ. The CDR3 consists of 17 residues. The ends lost 0 bases at V and 8 bases at J; junction bases unmatched: 13. CDR3 region: CASSLAASGGPSGTQYF. CDR3 nucleotides: TGTGCCAGCAGCTTAGCGGCGTCGGGGGGGCCGTCGGGTACGCAGTATTTT.

This rearrangement joins TRBV2 to TRBJ1-5, with a weak D call TRBD1 (6 bases). The V and J ends lost 5 bases and 5 bases respectively, with 19 bases between them. The length of the CDR3 is 16 residues. The germline gives CDR1 SNHLY, CDR2 FYNNEI. CDR3 nucleotide sequence: TGTGCCAGCAGTCTCCTCGCGGCAGGGGACGATCAGCCCCAGCATTTT. This encodes CASSLLAAGDDQPQHF. The complete variable domain, with remaining parts taken from reference TRBV2 and TRBJ1-5, reads EPEVTQTPSHQVTQMGQEVILRCVPISNHLYFYWYRQILGQKVEFLVSFYNNEISEKSEIFDDQFSVERPDGSNFTLKIRSTKLEDSAMYFCASSLLAAGDDQPQHFGDGTRLSIL.

The chain has TRBV28 and TRBJ2-7; 9 nucleotides match TRBD2. CDR1 is MDHEN and CDR2 is SYDVKM in the germline V gene. V trimming: 5 bases; J trimming: 3 bases; junction bases outside the gene matches: 11. The length of the CDR3 is 16 residues. The CDR3 region has the DNA TGTGCCAGCAGTCCCCGGCGGGAGGGCCTCATCTACGAGCAGTACTTC. Translating gives CASSPRREGLIYEQYF.

This chain joins TRBV9 and TRBJ2-3; D gene uncertain. Germline V gene sequence: CDR1 SGDLS, CDR2 YYNGEE. With 4 bases removed from V and 0 bases from J, the gap between germline ends came to 12 bases. This CDR3 contains 15 residues. In nucleotides, the CDR3 is TGTGCCAGCAGCCCCCGGTGGAGTAGCACAGATACGCAGTATTTT. Its translation: CASSPRWSSTDTQYF. Based on the CDR3 plus reference TRBV9 and TRBJ2-3, the full variable domain is DSGVTQTPKHLITATGQRVTLRCSPRSGDLSVYWYQQSLDQGLQFLIQYYNGEERAKGNILERFSAQQFPDLHSELNLSSLELGDSALYFCASSPRWSSTDTQYFGPGTRLTVL.

This clone has only one observation. The V call is TRBV19, the J call TRBJ2-5; 9 bases align to TRBD1. This CDR3 region has 16 residues. Germline CDR1 LNHDA, CDR2 SQIVND (reference sequence). The J segment lost 4 bases and the V segment lost 1 base, leaving 7 bases of the junction unmatched. The CDR3 region is CASSIGTGQGRETQYF. CDR3 sequence (DNA): TGTGCCAGTAGTATAGGGACGGGACAGGGCAGAGAGACCCAGTACTTC. The full variable domain, its missing parts supplied by reference TRBV19 and TRBJ2-5, is DGGITQSPKYLFRKEGQNVTLSCEQNLNHDAMYWYRQDPGQGLRLIYYSQIVNDFQKGDIAEGYSVSREKKESFPLTVTSAQKNPTAFYLCASSIGTGQGRETQYFGPGTRLLVL.

This chain connects TRBV11-2 to TRBJ1-4; 7 positions match TRBD1. CDR3 length: 14 residues. Germline lookup yields CDR1 SGHAT and CDR2 FQNNGV. Germline trimming cut 1 base from V and 8 bases from J; bases unmatched to any gene: 4. CDR3 sequence reads: CASSLAGGSEKLFF. The DNA of the CDR3 is TGTGCCAGCAGCTTAGCAGGGGGAAGCGAAAAACTGTTTTTT.

This clone was counted once. J is TRBJ1-5 and V is TRBV30, with D unclear. Germline V gene sequence: CDR1 GTSNPN, CDR2 SVGIG (reference sequence). This CDR3 contains 16 residues. V gave up 3 bases and J gave up 0 bases, with 15 bases separating them. The CDR3 spells CAWSPRGIYSNQPQHF. The CDR3 nucleotides read TGTGCCTGGAGCCCTCGAGGAATTTATAGCAATCAGCCCCAGCATTTT.

This clone was observed once. V is TRBV9 and J is TRBJ2-1; 12 positions agree with TRBD1. CDR1 is SGDLS and CDR2 is YYNGEE in the germline V gene. The CDR3 covers 16 residues. V shed 4 bases, J shed 9 bases, and the junction held 11 bases outside the gene matches. The DNA of the CDR3 is TGTGCCAGCAGCCCCAAAGCGGGACAGGGGGCAAGTGAGCAGTTCTTC. It yields the protein CASSPKAGQGASEQFF.

This clone appeared a single time. The chain has TRBV7-8 and TRBJ1-2; 7 nucleotides match TRBD1. The CDR3 contains 13 residues. Germline CDR1 is SGHVS and CDR2 is FQNEAQ. Losses at the gene ends were 4 bases for V and 3 bases for J; bases not matched to a gene: 2. Here the CDR3 DNA reads TGTGCCAGCAGCTCAGGGACAGACTATGGCTACACCTTC. Translated: CASSSGTDYGYTF. The whole variable domain, filled in from reference TRBV7-8 and TRBJ1-2, reads GAGVSQSPRYKVAKRGQDVALRCDPISGHVSLFWYQQALGQGPEFLTYFQNEAQLDKSGLPSDRFFAERPEGSVSTLKIQRTQQEDSAVYLCASSSGTDYGYTFGSGTRLTVV.

The J gene is TRBJ1-1, the V gene TRBV15; a possible D gene is TRBD1 (6 bases). V lost 3 bases and J lost 5, with 10 bases in between. The CDR3 has 13 residues. CDR1 and CDR2 (germline): LNHNV, YYDKDF (reference sequence). The CDR3 sequence is CATSSDRPTEAFF. CDR3 in DNA: TGTGCCACCAGCAGCGACAGGCCTACTGAAGCTTTCTTT.

The gene calls are TRBV7-9 and TRBJ1-1; D is unresolved. CDR1 and CDR2 from the germline V gene are SEHNR and FQNEAQ (reference sequence). V was clipped by 2 bases and J by 3 bases, with 7 bases between them. This CDR3 has 13 residues. Here the CDR3 DNA reads TGTGCCAGCAGCTTACTCTCGGACACTGAAGCTTTCTTT. It is translated as CASSLLSDTEAFF.

The rearrangement joins TRBV7-9 to TRBJ1-2, with TRBD1 as a possible D gene (5 bases). The CDR3 covers 14 residues. V gave up 1 base and J gave up 4 bases, with 10 bases separating them. Germline CDR1 is SEHNR and CDR2 is FQNEAQ (reference sequence). The CDR3, as DNA: TGTGCCAGCAGCTTAGGGTTTGGGGCCTATGGCTACACCTTC. This translates into CASSLGFGAYGYTF.

The genes are TRBV9 and TRBJ2-5; D is possibly TRBD2 (6 bases). The germline CDR1 and CDR2 sequences are SGDLS and YYNGEE. V was clipped by 4 bases and J by 4 bases, with 14 bases between them. The CDR3 covers 14 residues. CDR3 in amino acids: CASSTGQEGETQYF. The DNA of the CDR3 is TGTGCCAGCAGCACTGGGCAGGAGGGAGAGACCCAGTACTTC.